The 18 T cell receptor beta chains below all came from one sample that was sequenced in a study. Each CDR3 protein is one row after TCRdb ran MiXCR on the 5' RACE reads. The table includes about 3,000 distinct CDR3 sequences, approximately 7.2% detected once. The specimen was total memory T cells from blood PBMCs. Subset defined: transitional memory CD4+ T cells. The receptors here all came from a female donor with HIV.

In this sample, this clonotype is medium-sized. The rearrangement joins TRBV7-9 to TRBJ1-1, with D maybe TRBD1 (6 bases). The length of the CDR3 is 15 residues. V lost 5 bases, J lost 3 bases, and 16 bases lay in between. Germline CDR1 is SEHNR and CDR2 is FQNEAQ (reference sequence). Written as DNA, the CDR3 is TGTGCCAGCAGCCCACAGGGTTTCAGGGACACTGAAGCTTTCTTT. It yields the protein CASSPQGFRDTEAFF.

A note on this clonotype: This may be a read error, as it is one base from a much larger clone. The V call is TRBV7-7, the J call TRBJ1-6; D is ambiguous. Germline CDR1 is SSHAT and CDR2 is FNYEAQ (reference sequence). The CDR3 has 13 residues. CDR3 amino acids: CASSPRPNSPFHF. The CDR3 nucleotides are TGTGCCAGCAGCCCTAGGCCAAATTCACCCTTCCACTTT.

The V gene is TRBV4-3, the J gene TRBJ1-2, with TRBD1 matching over 8 bases. The ends lost 0 bases at V and 5 bases at J; junction bases unmatched: 14. Germline CDR1 LGHNA, CDR2 YSLEER. The CDR3 totals 18 residues. In nucleotides, the CDR3 is TGCGCCAGCAGCCAAGAAAGGTGGACAGGGCCGGGGCTTTATGGCTACACCTTC. Translation gives CASSQERWTGPGLYGYTF.

Sample share makes this clonotype medium-sized. The chain is built from TRBV7-2 and TRBJ1-5, with unresolved D. Germline loops: CDR1 SGHTA, CDR2 FQGNSA. V lost 2 bases and J 4 bases, leaving 6 bases between the germline ends. This CDR3 is 13 amino acids long. For the CDR3, the DNA is TGTGCCAGCAGCTTATCAGTAAATCAGCCCCAGCATTTT. Encoded protein: CASSLSVNQPQHF.

The rearrangement links TRBV12-3 or TRBV12-4 to TRBJ1-5, with TRBD1 matching over 8 bases. The CDR3 has 16 amino acids. With 3 bases clipped from V and 3 bases from J, the junction kept 7 bases outside the gene matches. The CDR3 sequence is CASSLGTGDNNQPQHF. The CDR3 region has the DNA TGTGCCAGCAGTTTGGGGACAGGAGATAACAATCAGCCCCAGCATTTT.

The table lists this clonotype with a few counts. This CDR3 is CASSFWGGEQYV. In DNA, the CDR3 is TGTGCCAGCAGCTTCTGGGGCGGAGAGCAGTACGTC. The rearrangement uses TRBV5-6 and TRBJ2-7; possible D gene TRBD1, 5 bases. Trimming stripped 2 bases from V and 7 bases from J, with 10 bases between. The CDR3 is 12 residues long. Germline V gene data show CDR1 as SGHDT and CDR2 as YYEEEE.

This clonotype qualifies as large. CDR3 sequence reads: CAIRTQASYNEQFF. Written as DNA, the CDR3 is TGTGCCATCAGAACGCAAGCCTCCTACAATGAGCAGTTCTTC. This chain uses TRBV10-3 with TRBJ2-1, with D uncertain. Germline V CDR1 and CDR2: ENHRY, SYGVKD. The V end lost 6 bases, the J end lost 0 bases, and 9 bases lay between the germline ends. This CDR3 has 14 amino acids.

This clonotype is categorized as large (0.1 to 1%). V gene TRBV5-1 combines with J gene TRBJ1-1, with 7 bases lining up with TRBD1. Germline CDR1 reads SGHRS; CDR2 reads YFSETQ. The CDR3 has 14 amino acids. The V and J ends lost 4 bases and 1 base, in that order; junction bases with no gene match: 4. CDR3 DNA sequence: TGCGCCAGCAGCCCGGACAGGCCGAACACTGAAGCTTTCTTT. As protein: CASSPDRPNTEAFF.

By sample share, this clonotype is medium-sized. The chain carries TRBV28 and TRBJ1-5; D is unclear. Germline-derived CDR1 and CDR2 are MDHEN and SYDVKM. This CDR3 region has 13 residues. Between the trimmed V and J ends, which lost 1 base and 7 bases, there was a span of 8 bases. In nucleotides, the CDR3 is TGTGCCAGCAGTTTATTCCCTAAACAGCCCCAGCATTTT. Protein product: CASSLFPKQPQHF. Variable domain in full (rest from reference TRBV28 and TRBJ1-5): DVKVTQSSRYLVKRTGEKVFLECVQDMDHENMFWYRQDPGLGLRLIYFSYDVKMKEKGDIPEGYSVSREKKERFSLILESASTNQTSMYLCASSLFPKQPQHFGDGTRLSIL.

By sample share, this clonotype is medium-sized. The CDR3 nucleotides are TGTGCCAGCAGTGAATCGCCAGCCCTCATGAACACTGAAGCTTTCTTT. Protein product: CASSESPALMNTEAFF. V is TRBV6-1 and J is TRBJ1-1; no clear D gene. Between the trimmed V and J ends, which lost 2 bases and 0 bases, there was a span of 13 bases. Germline V gene data show CDR1 as MNHNS and CDR2 as SASEGT. CDR3 size: 16 residues.

By proportion, this clonotype is medium-sized (0.01 to 0.1%). The chain is built from TRBV11-2 and TRBJ2-3; 11 bases agree with TRBD1. V gave up 5 bases and J gave up 3 bases; unmatched junction bases: 7. CDR1 is SGHAT and CDR2 is FQNNGV in the germline V gene. This CDR3 is 16 amino acids long. The CDR3 sequence is CASSPGQGARTDTQYF. CDR3 sequence (DNA): TGTGCCAGCAGCCCAGGACAGGGGGCGCGAACAGATACGCAGTATTTT.

In this sample, this clonotype turned up a few times. This chain joins TRBV10-3 and TRBJ2-7; D may be TRBD1 (6 bases). This CDR3 is built from 12 residues. The germline gives CDR1 ENHRY, CDR2 SYGVKD. Trimming pared 10 bases from V and 7 bases from J, leaving 17 bases between. Here the CDR3 reads CATQGTVGEQYV. Here the CDR3 DNA reads TGTGCCACCCAGGGGACCGTGGGGGAGCAGTACGTC.

In this sample, this clonotype is medium-sized (0.01 to 0.1%). This rearrangement joins TRBV15 to TRBJ1-1; 7 positions agree with TRBD1. Germline-derived CDR1 and CDR2 are LNHNV and YYDKDF (reference sequence). The junction had 1 base not matched to a gene; V was cut back by 6 bases and J by 0 bases. The CDR3 is 13 amino acids. The CDR3 protein is CATRRGLNTEAFF. CDR3 DNA: TGTGCCACCAGAAGGGGGCTGAACACTGAAGCTTTCTTT.

This clonotype was counted once. The chain has TRBV12-3 or TRBV12-4 and TRBJ1-1; 7 bases are shared with TRBD1. The CDR3 totals 14 residues. The V segment lost 0 bases and the J segment 11 bases; nucleotides outside the gene matches: 9. The CDR3 protein is CASSLASADRQAFF. The CDR3 DNA follows: TGTGCCAGCAGTTTAGCATCTGCGGACAGGCAGGCTTTCTTT.

By share of the sample, this clonotype is medium-sized. The chain combines TRBV12-3 or TRBV12-4 with TRBJ1-1; D is perhaps TRBD1 (5 bases). With 5 bases removed from V and 3 bases from J, the gap between germline ends came to 10 bases. CDR3 length: 13 amino acids. The CDR3 bases are TGTGCCAGCAGTAGGAGGGGACACACTGAAGCTTTCTTT. Its protein is CASSRRGHTEAFF.

This clonotype is labeled medium-sized. This chain connects TRBV15 to TRBJ1-2; 9 bases match TRBD1. Germline V gene sequence: CDR1 LNHNV, CDR2 YYDKDF (reference sequence). Trimming cost V 5 bases and J 5 bases; bases outside gene matches: 3. The CDR3 length is 13 residues. Here the CDR3 reads CATSPDRGYGYTF. CDR3 nucleotide sequence: TGTGCCACCAGCCCAGACAGGGGGTATGGCTACACCTTC.

By share, this clonotype ranks as medium-sized (0.01 to 0.1%). CDR3 in DNA: TGTGCCATCAGTACCACGACTAGCGGGGGATCCTACAATGAGCAGTTCTTC. Its protein product is CAISTTTSGGSYNEQFF. The gene calls are TRBV10-3 and TRBJ2-1, with 12 bases matching TRBD2. V lost 5 bases to trimming and J lost 1 base; unmatched junction nucleotides: 6. The germline gives CDR1 ENHRY, CDR2 SYGVKD. CDR3 length: 17 residues.

The V and J genes are TRBV7-9 and TRBJ1-2; D gene unclear. CDR1 SEHNR and CDR2 FQNEAQ come from the germline V gene (reference sequence). V was clipped by 11 bases and J by 0 bases, with 13 bases between them. The CDR3 spans 13 residues. This CDR3 is CAASRGANYGYTF. CDR3 bases: TGTGCCGCATCGAGAGGAGCTAACTATGGCTACACCTTC.